This entry describes one T cell receptor (beta chain). The sample originates from a study of blood T cell repertoires in COVID-19. Study background: Acute and convalescent COVID-19 specimens originated in the United States, Italy and Spain. Sample material is recorded as cDNA or gDNA derived from T cells, B-cell-depleted T cells, or PBMCs.

As processed by the authors: How many nucleated cells were present was estimated from reference gene primer amplification. The repertoire was sequenced with immunoSEQ multiplex PCR; TCRdb's copy has only in-frame clones and lacks some. For V, J and clone size, that table is used; D and trimming come from the DNA. This table has about 260,000 clones, about 89% appearing once. The clonotype originates from a man between 35 and 55 years old who had recovered from COVID-19. Sequencing input: peripheral blood.

In DNA, the CDR3 is TGTGCCAGCAGTCCCCGGTCGGGGGAGGCTACCTACAATGAGCAGTTCTTC. Translating gives CASSPRSGEATYNEQFF. V usage is TRBV27 and J usage is TRBJ2-1, with D possibly matching TRBD2 (6 bases). V lost 5 bases, J lost 2 bases, and 19 bases lay in between. The CDR3 is made up of 17 amino acids. CDR1 MNHEY and CDR2 SMNVEV come from the germline V gene (reference sequence).